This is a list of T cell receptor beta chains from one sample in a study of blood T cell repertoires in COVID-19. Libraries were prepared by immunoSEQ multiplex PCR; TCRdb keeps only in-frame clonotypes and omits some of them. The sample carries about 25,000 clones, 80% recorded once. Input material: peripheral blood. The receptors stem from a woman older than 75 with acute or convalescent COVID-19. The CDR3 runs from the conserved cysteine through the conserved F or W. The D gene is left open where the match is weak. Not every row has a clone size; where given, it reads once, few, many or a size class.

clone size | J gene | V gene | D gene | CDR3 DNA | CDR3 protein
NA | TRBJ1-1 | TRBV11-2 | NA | TGTGCCAGCAGCTATAGATTAAACACTGAAGCTTTCTTT | CASSYRLNTEAFF
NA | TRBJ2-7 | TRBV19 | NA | TGTGCCAGTAAAGGGGATTTCTCCTACGAGCAGTACTTC | CASKGDFSYEQYF
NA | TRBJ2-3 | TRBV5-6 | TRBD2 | TGTGCCAGCAGCGTCGGACTAGCGGGTCCTACGGGTACGCAGTATTTT | CASSVGLAGPTGTQYF
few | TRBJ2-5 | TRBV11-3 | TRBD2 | TGTGCCAGCAGCCGGATAGGGGACGGTTCGGGGGGGACCCAGTACTTC | CASSRIGDGSGGTQYF
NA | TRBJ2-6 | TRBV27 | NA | TGTGCCAGCAGTTTCAACTCTGGGGCCAACGTCCTGACTTTC | CASSFNSGANVLTF
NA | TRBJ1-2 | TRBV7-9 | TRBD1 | TGTGCCAGCAGCTCCCAGGGGGCGAACTATGGCTACACCTTC | CASSSQGANYGYTF
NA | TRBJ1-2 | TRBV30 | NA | TGTGCCTGGAGTGTAAACCCTCAGTATGGCTACACCTTC | CAWSVNPQYGYTF
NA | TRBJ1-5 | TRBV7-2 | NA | TGTGCCAGCAGTCCAGGGAATAGCAATCAGCCCCAGCATTTT | CASSPGNSNQPQHF
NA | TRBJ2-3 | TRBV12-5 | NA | TGTGCTAGTGGTTTGGGCAGAGATACGCAGTATTTT | CASGLGRDTQYF
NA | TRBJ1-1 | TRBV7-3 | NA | TGTGCCAGCAGCTTAATGGCAGGAGGGGCTTTCTTT | CASSLMAGGAFF
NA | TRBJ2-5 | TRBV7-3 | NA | TGTGCCAGCAGCTTAATGCTGGGCGCAGAGACCCAGTACTTC | CASSLMLGAETQYF
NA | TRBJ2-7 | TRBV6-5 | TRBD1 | TGTGCCAGCAGGGTCGACAGGGGTAATTCCTACGAGCAGTACTTC | CASRVDRGNSYEQYF
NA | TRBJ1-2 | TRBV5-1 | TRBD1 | TGCGCCAGCAGCATACAGGGGATTAACTATGGCTACACCTTC | CASSIQGINYGYTF
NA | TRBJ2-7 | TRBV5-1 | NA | TGCGCCAGCAGCCGAGACAGGAACTACGAGCAGTACTTC | CASSRDRNYEQYF
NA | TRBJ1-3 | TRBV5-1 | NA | TGCGCCAGCTCTGGGGGCGCGGCTGGAAACACCATATATTTT | CASSGGAAGNTIYF
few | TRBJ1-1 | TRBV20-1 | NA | TGCAGTGCTAGTGCAGGGGTTGAATTTACTGAAGCTTTCTTT | CSASAGVEFTEAFF
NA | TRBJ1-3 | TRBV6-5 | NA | TGTGCCAGCAGTTACTCAAACAGGAACTCTGGAAACACCATATATTTT | CASSYSNRNSGNTIYF
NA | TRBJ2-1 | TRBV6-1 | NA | TGTGCCAGCAGTGAAATCTCCTATTCCTACAATGAGCAGTTCTTC | CASSEISYSYNEQFF
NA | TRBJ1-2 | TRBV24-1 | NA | TGTGCCACCAGTGACCCCGGGACATCTAACTATGGCTACACCTTC | CATSDPGTSNYGYTF
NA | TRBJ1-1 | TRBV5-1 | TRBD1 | TGCGCCAGCAGCTCCCAGGGGGGAACAAACACTGAAGCTTTCTTT | CASSSQGGTNTEAFF
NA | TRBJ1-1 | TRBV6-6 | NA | TGTGCCAGCAGTCCGCCGACAGACAACCGACCTGAAGCTTTCTTT | CASSPPTDNRPEAFF
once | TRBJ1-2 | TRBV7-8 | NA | TGTGCCAGCAGCTCATCATCGACTATGTGGTACACCTTC | CASSSSSTMWYTF
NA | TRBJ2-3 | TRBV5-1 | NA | TGCGCCAGCAGCTTGGGACCGCCCCCGGGAACAGATACGCAGTATTTT | CASSLGPPPGTDTQYF
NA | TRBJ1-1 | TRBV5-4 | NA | TGTGCCAGCAGCTTGGCAGGGTTCAACACTGAAGCTTTCTTT | CASSLAGFNTEAFF
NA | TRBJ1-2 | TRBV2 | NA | TGTGCCAGCAGTGGGGGCAGCTTTTATGGCTACACCTTC | CASSGGSFYGYTF
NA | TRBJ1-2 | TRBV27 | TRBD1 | TGTGCCAGCAGTTCGGGACAGGGGAACTATGGCTACACCTTC | CASSSGQGNYGYTF
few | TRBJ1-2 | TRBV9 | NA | TGTGCCAGCAGCGTAGGGCAGCGACATGGCTACACCTTC | CASSVGQRHGYTF
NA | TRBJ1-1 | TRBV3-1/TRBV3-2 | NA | TGTGCCAGCAGCCAGGCCGGGGGGAACACTGAAGCTTTCTTT | CASSQAGGNTEAFF
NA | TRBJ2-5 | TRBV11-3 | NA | TGTGCCAGCAGCCCCCTTGGGGGGGCGGAGACCCAGTACTTC | CASSPLGGAETQYF
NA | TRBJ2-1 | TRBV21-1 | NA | TGTGCCAGCGGCCTACGACAGTTACACAATGAGCAGTTCTTC | CASGLRQLHNEQFF
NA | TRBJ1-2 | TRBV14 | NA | TGTGCCAGCAGCCTTAGGGAGGGCTATGGCTACACCTTC | CASSLREGYGYTF
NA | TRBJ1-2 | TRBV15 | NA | TGTGCCACCAGCAGAGATGGGCGGGAGCGTGGAGGCGGCTACACCTTC | CATSRDGRERGGGYTF
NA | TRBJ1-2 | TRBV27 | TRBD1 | TGTGCCAGCAGCGAGACAGGGACGGGAAGCTATGGCTACACCTTC | CASSETGTGSYGYTF
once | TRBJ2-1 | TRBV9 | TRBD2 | TGTGCCAGCAGCGTAGACAGGACTAGCTTCCGTGAGCAGTTCTTC | CASSVDRTSFREQFF
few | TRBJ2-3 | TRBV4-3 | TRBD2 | TGCGCCAGCAGCCAGGGGACTAGCGGGAGTCCGCCAGATACGCAGTATTTT | CASSQGTSGSPPDTQYF
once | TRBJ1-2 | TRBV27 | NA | TGTGCCAGCAGCCGGACGGGAGGACAGTACTATGGCTACACCTTC | CASSRTGGQYYGYTF
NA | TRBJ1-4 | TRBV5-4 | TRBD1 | TGTGCCAGCAGCTTGGGGAGAGGGGGCCGGGCTAATGAAAAACTGTTTTTT | CASSLGRGGRANEKLFF
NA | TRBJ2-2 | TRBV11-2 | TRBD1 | TGTGCCAGCAGATCACCGGGACAGGGGAACACCGGGGAGCTGTTTTTT | CASRSPGQGNTGELFF
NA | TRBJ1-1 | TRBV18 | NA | TGTGCCAGCTCACCACCAGGGGCACGCTCGAACACTGAAGCTTTCTTT | CASSPPGARSNTEAFF
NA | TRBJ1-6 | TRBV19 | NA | TGTGCCAGTAATCTGGGAGGGGATTCACCCCTCCACTTT | CASNLGGDSPLHF
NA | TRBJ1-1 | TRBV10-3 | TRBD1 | TGTGCCATCAGTGAGGCAACCGGGACAGGGGGGTTCACTGAAGCTTTCTTT | CAISEATGTGGFTEAFF
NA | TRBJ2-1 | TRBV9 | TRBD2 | TGTGCCAGCAGCGTAGGAGCGGGAACCTACAATGAGCAGTTCTTC | CASSVGAGTYNEQFF
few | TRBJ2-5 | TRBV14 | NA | TGTGCCAGCAGCCATCTCCGGACGGAGGGACAGACCCAGTACTTC | CASSHLRTEGQTQYF
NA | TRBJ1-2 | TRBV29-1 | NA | TGCAGCGTTTCCCTGCAGGGGTGGATAAATGGCTACACCTTC | CSVSLQGWINGYTF
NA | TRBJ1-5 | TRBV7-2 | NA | TGTGCCAGCAGCTTAGTGGGGAGGGATCAGCCCCAGCATTTT | CASSLVGRDQPQHF
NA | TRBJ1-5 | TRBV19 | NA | TGTGCCAGTAGCCAACAGGGAGATCAGCCCCAGCATTTT | CASSQQGDQPQHF
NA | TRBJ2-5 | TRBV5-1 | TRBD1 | TGCGCCAGCAGACTGGGACAGCTCGCCCAAGAGACCCAGTACTTC | CASRLGQLAQETQYF
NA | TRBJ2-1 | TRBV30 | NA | TGTGCCTGGAGTGTACGGGGTCCTGAGCAGTTCTTC | CAWSVRGPEQFF
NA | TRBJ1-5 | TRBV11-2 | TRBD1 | TGTGCCAGCAGCTTAGGACAGGGGGCCCATCAGCCCCAGCATTTT | CASSLGQGAHQPQHF